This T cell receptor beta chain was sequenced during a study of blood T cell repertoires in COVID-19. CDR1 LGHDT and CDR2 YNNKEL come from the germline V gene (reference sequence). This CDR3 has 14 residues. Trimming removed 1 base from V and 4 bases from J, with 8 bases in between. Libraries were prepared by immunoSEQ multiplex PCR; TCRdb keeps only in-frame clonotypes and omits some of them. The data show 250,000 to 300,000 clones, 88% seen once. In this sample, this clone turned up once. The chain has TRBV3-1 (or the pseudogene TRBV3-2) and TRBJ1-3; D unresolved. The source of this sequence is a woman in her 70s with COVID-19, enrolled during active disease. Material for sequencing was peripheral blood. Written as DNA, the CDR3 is TGTGCCAGCAGCCAAGTGTCTCGGGGAAACACCATATATTTT. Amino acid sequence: CASSQVSRGNTIYF.